This is a list of T cell receptor beta chains from one sample in a study of neurological immune-mediated disorders. One entry per CDR3 protein results from TCRdb running MiXCR on the 5' RACE reads. The table records over 45,000 distinct CDR3 sequences, about 3% of them present only once. Specimen: PBMCs. The receptors here all came from a man aged 35 to 55 with multiple sclerosis. CDR3s leave out the opening cysteine and the closing phenylalanine or tryptophan. A D gene is named only where the DNA matches it firmly. For some rows the clone size is stated as once, few or many, or as a class when expanded; others skip it.

len: 14; v_gene: TRBV20-1; abundance: many; d_gene: TRBD2; CDR3aa: SASGAGGKGGDTQY
len: 15; v_gene: TRBV3-1; abundance: many; d_gene: NA; CDR3aa: ASSQESGDNSNQPQH
len: 14; v_gene: TRBV24-1; abundance: many; d_gene: NA; CDR3aa: ATSDSAPGDNQPQH
len: 13; v_gene: TRBV9; abundance: many; d_gene: NA; CDR3aa: ASSVADLGVHGYT
len: 13; v_gene: TRBV5-5; abundance: many; d_gene: NA; CDR3aa: ASSSSILGSYEQY
len: 13; v_gene: TRBV6-5; abundance: many; d_gene: NA; CDR3aa: ASTTTEGRRNGYT
len: 13; v_gene: TRBV20-1; abundance: many; d_gene: NA; CDR3aa: SARYDGSGNQPQN
len: 15; v_gene: TRBV20-1; abundance: many; d_gene: NA; CDR3aa: SAREGGWGTNNQPQN
len: 11; v_gene: TRBV20-1; abundance: NA; d_gene: NA; CDR3aa: SARDLGTPRQY
len: 13; v_gene: TRBV2; abundance: many; d_gene: TRBD1; CDR3aa: ASSGTGTFKNIQY
len: 15; v_gene: TRBV6-5; abundance: many; d_gene: TRBD1; CDR3aa: ASSSLGGTGTLYGYT
len: 17; v_gene: TRBV18; abundance: many; d_gene: TRBD1; CDR3aa: ASSPPGQGLTSSGNTIY
len: 13; v_gene: TRBV2; abundance: many; d_gene: TRBD1; CDR3aa: ASDTPGQGGHEQF
len: 12; v_gene: TRBV3-1; abundance: many; d_gene: NA; CDR3aa: ASSQDGGVFEQY
len: 15; v_gene: TRBV5-1; abundance: NA; d_gene: TRBD2; CDR3aa: ASSLARGLGGPDTQY
len: 10; v_gene: TRBV30; abundance: many; d_gene: NA; CDR3aa: AWTSTEETQY
len: 12; v_gene: TRBV5-1; abundance: many; d_gene: NA; CDR3aa: ASSLDGDSYEQY
len: 11; v_gene: TRBV7-8; abundance: many; d_gene: NA; CDR3aa: ASSLDRNSPLH
len: 11; v_gene: TRBV10-1; abundance: many; d_gene: NA; CDR3aa: ASSVGGNNEQF
len: 12; v_gene: TRBV9; abundance: many; d_gene: NA; CDR3aa: ASSPLILQETQY
len: 9; v_gene: TRBV18; abundance: medium-sized; d_gene: NA; CDR3aa: ASSEKATQY
len: 12; v_gene: TRBV5-6; abundance: many; d_gene: NA; CDR3aa: ASMGPGNYNEQF
len: 13; v_gene: TRBV3-1; abundance: many; d_gene: TRBD1; CDR3aa: ASSGRDSHFYGYT
len: 9; v_gene: TRBV5-5; abundance: many; d_gene: TRBD1; CDR3aa: ASSRDSEWY
len: 10; v_gene: TRBV10-3; abundance: many; d_gene: NA; CDR3aa: AISAAKETQY
len: 14; v_gene: TRBV6-5; abundance: NA; d_gene: TRBD2; CDR3aa: ASSRTGTSWTGELF
len: 15; v_gene: TRBV5-1; abundance: many; d_gene: TRBD1; CDR3aa: ASSLRKPGQLTYEQY
len: 9; v_gene: TRBV20-1; abundance: many; d_gene: NA; CDR3aa: SGLWQETQY
len: 11; v_gene: TRBV5-5; abundance: many; d_gene: NA; CDR3aa: ASSLNRESIQY
len: 11; v_gene: TRBV10-3; abundance: many; d_gene: NA; CDR3aa: AVSPRTVDEQY
len: 14; v_gene: TRBV4-1; abundance: many; d_gene: NA; CDR3aa: ASSPTGTRGLYEQY
len: 14; v_gene: TRBV9; abundance: many; d_gene: TRBD2; CDR3aa: ASSPSSGTNTGELF
len: 13; v_gene: TRBV7-2; abundance: many; d_gene: NA; CDR3aa: ASKLGNANTGELF
len: 15; v_gene: TRBV21-1; abundance: many; d_gene: NA; CDR3aa: ASSKGGPQKMNTEAF
len: 13; v_gene: TRBV5-6; abundance: many; d_gene: NA; CDR3aa: ASSEGSSYNSPLH
len: 13; v_gene: TRBV9; abundance: many; d_gene: NA; CDR3aa: ASSISTGSTGELF
len: 13; v_gene: TRBV5-1; abundance: many; d_gene: TRBD1; CDR3aa: ASSLAGQGDTEAF
len: 15; v_gene: TRBV7-9; abundance: many; d_gene: NA; CDR3aa: ASSFTPGSRGNTEAF
len: 11; v_gene: TRBV5-5; abundance: many; d_gene: NA; CDR3aa: ASSLDSGFEQY
len: 11; v_gene: TRBV6-2/TRBV6-3; abundance: many; d_gene: NA; CDR3aa: ASTFPASYEQY
len: 15; v_gene: TRBV20-1; abundance: many; d_gene: NA; CDR3aa: SASGPGSYSGANVLT
len: 12; v_gene: TRBV7-6; abundance: many; d_gene: NA; CDR3aa: ASSLPRLGGEQY
len: 11; v_gene: TRBV12-3/TRBV12-4; abundance: many; d_gene: NA; CDR3aa: ASSGDGSYGYT
len: 11; v_gene: TRBV7-8; abundance: many; d_gene: NA; CDR3aa: ASSLNTRYGYT
len: 11; v_gene: TRBV21-1; abundance: few; d_gene: NA; CDR3aa: ASSMTASGERY
len: 14; v_gene: TRBV7-6; abundance: many; d_gene: TRBD2; CDR3aa: ASSPSGGWGTDTQY
len: 9; v_gene: TRBV5-1; abundance: many; d_gene: NA; CDR3aa: ASSLVGKEF
len: 11; v_gene: TRBV12-3/TRBV12-4; abundance: many; d_gene: NA; CDR3aa: ASSRTANQPQH
len: 15; v_gene: TRBV6-6; abundance: many; d_gene: NA; CDR3aa: ASSQLRRADGGETQY
len: 11; v_gene: TRBV18; abundance: many; d_gene: NA; CDR3aa: ASSRTTTDTQY
len: 12; v_gene: TRBV5-5; abundance: many; d_gene: NA; CDR3aa: ASSLARASYEQY
len: 12; v_gene: TRBV6-2/TRBV6-3; abundance: many; d_gene: TRBD2; CDR3aa: ASTERGGQETQY
len: 17; v_gene: TRBV4-1; abundance: many; d_gene: TRBD1; CDR3aa: ASSQAGRLGTGRPGGYT
len: 12; v_gene: TRBV7-9; abundance: many; d_gene: NA; CDR3aa: ASSLGIGSHEQY